The 8 T cell receptor beta chains below come from one sample, sequenced in a study of T cell changes during pregnancy in multiple sclerosis. Sequencing used immunoSEQ multiplex PCR; TCRdb keeps in-frame clones, though not all of them. The sample yields more than 75,000 clones, 85% to 95% seen once. The sequencing here drew on peripheral blood, taken in the third trimester of pregnancy. All receptors derive from a female donor with multiple sclerosis, enrolled in a pregnancy study.

The chain combines TRBV7-3 with TRBJ2-2; no definite D call. The germline V gene has CDR1 SGHTA and CDR2 FQGTGA. Trimming pared 3 bases from V and 0 bases from J, leaving 8 bases between. The CDR3 sequence is 15 residues long. The CDR3 is CASSLAPTNTGELFF. As DNA, the CDR3 is TGTGCCAGCAGCTTGGCCCCCACGAACACCGGGGAGCTGTTTTTT.

This clone was counted a single time. The rearrangement joins TRBV7-2 to TRBJ1-1; 9 bases line up with TRBD1. Per germline, CDR1 SGHTA and CDR2 FQGNSA. This CDR3 region has 13 residues. V was pared by 4 bases and J by 8 bases, with 5 bases of the junction left unmatched. The CDR3 sequence: CASSSYGQGEAFF. The DNA for the CDR3 is TGTGCCAGCAGCTCTTATGGACAGGGGGAAGCTTTCTTT.

The DNA for the CDR3 is TGCGCCAGCAGCCAAGATATTGCAGGCCGAAACACTGAAGCTTTCTTT. Protein product: CASSQDIAGRNTEAFF. This sequence joins TRBV4-1 and TRBJ1-1; D not certain. The V end was cut by 0 bases, the J end by 2 bases, with 13 bases between. Looked up from germline, CDR1 is MGHRA and CDR2 is YSYEKL. CDR3 length equals 16 residues.

This chain joins TRBV27 and TRBJ1-4; TRBD1 aligns across 8 bases. This CDR3 comprises 13 residues. V gave up 10 bases and J gave up 6 bases; unmatched junction bases: 7. The germline V gene has CDR1 MNHEY and CDR2 SMNVEV (reference sequence). In nucleotides, the CDR3 is TGTGCCACAGCCGGACAGGGAGATGAAAAACTGTTTTTT. Encoded protein: CATAGQGDEKLFF.

V gene TRBV7-9 combines with J gene TRBJ2-7; TRBD1 agrees at 7 bases. Per germline, CDR1 SEHNR and CDR2 FQNEAQ (reference sequence). Unmatched junction bases numbered 6, after V lost 1 base and J lost 0 bases. The CDR3 runs 16 residues. CDR3 DNA sequence: TGTGCCAGCAGCTTAGGCCGGGACAGTTTCTCCTACGAGCAGTACTTC. Amino acid sequence: CASSLGRDSFSYEQYF. Filled out from reference TRBV7-9 and TRBJ2-7, the complete variable domain reads DTGVSQNPRHKITKRGQNVTFRCDPISEHNRLYWYRQTLGQGPEFLTYFQNEAQLEKSRLLSDRFSAERPKGSFSTLEIQRTEQGDSAMYLCASSLGRDSFSYEQYFGPGTRLTVT.

V is TRBV5-6 and J is TRBJ2-3; unclear D gene. Trimming removed 4 bases at V and 9 bases at J, with 12 bases between. The germline V gene encodes CDR1 SGHDT and CDR2 YYEEEE. The CDR3 contains 12 residues. This CDR3 reads CASSAPAATQYF. The CDR3 DNA sequence: TGTGCCAGCAGCGCCCCCGCGGCGACGCAGTATTTT.

The V gene is TRBV18, the J gene TRBJ2-3; no firm D call. Germline V gene lookup returns CDR1 KGHSH and CDR2 LQKENI. This CDR3 is built from 14 residues. V was pared by 3 bases and J by 1 base, with 8 bases between. The CDR3 loop reads CASSPNQGTDTQYF. The DNA of the CDR3 is TGTGCCAGCTCACCCAACCAGGGCACAGATACGCAGTATTTT.

The gene calls are TRBV5-5 and TRBJ2-7; 7 nucleotides agree with TRBD1. The V and J ends lost 6 bases and 3 bases, in that order; junction bases with no gene match: 9. The CDR3 extends over 14 amino acids. CDR1 is SGHKS, CDR2 YYEKEE, per germline (reference sequence). The CDR3 DNA follows: TGTGCCAGCACCTCGGACAGGCCCGTCTACGAGCAGTACTTC. This gives the protein CASTSDRPVYEQYF.